This TCR beta chain was obtained from a study of Ad26.COV2.S vaccination and SARS-CoV-2 variants. Study context: Donor participated within the Ad26.COV2.S arm of the COV1001 trial. Study-level findings and limits: Analyses that measured TCR breadth and depth may have underestimated total T cell responses.

The CDR3 spans 16 residues. Trimming cost V 1 base and J 1 base; bases outside gene matches: 0. Germline CDR1 SGHRS, CDR2 YFSETQ. Of note for this clone: The antigen is not known.

Measured with immunoSEQ multiplex PCR; TCRdb has only the in-frame clones, and not every one. The sample holds about 250,000 clones, around 87% seen once. Regarding treatment: some 20 received Ad26.COV2.S at low or high dose, single or two shots; 5 received placebo; per-sample allocation not given. Sampling was done on day 63 after the first vaccine or placebo injection. Immunization relied on an Ad26 vector, which expressed Wuhan-strain SARS-CoV-2 spike. The genes are TRBV5-1 and TRBJ2-3; 13 bases fit TRBD2. The input for sequencing was peripheral blood, taken in a trial of Ad26.COV2.S vaccine versus placebo. The receptor was derived from a person between 18 and 60 years old who received the Ad26.COV2.S COVID-19 vaccine or a placebo. CDR3 protein: CASSLTSGGGTDTQYF. In DNA form, the CDR3 reads TGCGCCAGCAGCTTGACTAGCGGGGGGGGCACAGATACGCAGTATTTT.